The sequence of this T cell receptor beta chain was determined in a study of blood T cell repertoires in COVID-19 (dated by TCRdb to the early 2020s). A note on the overall study: The collaborator samples originated in the United States, Italy and Spain and spanned the acute and convalescent phases of COVID-19. The material from the prospective study consisted of cDNA or gDNA derived from T cells, B-cell-depleted T cells, or PBMCs. The dataset comprised deeply sampled blood TCRbeta repertoires from subjects exposed to, actively infected with, or recovered from COVID-19. The repertoires were released in a freely available public database intended as a resource for research on the immune response to SARS-CoV-2. The samples were drawn from the first 160 participants of the ongoing ImmuneRACE study and from 950 to 1,500 subjects provided by 6 global collaborators. A de-identified subject ID, COVID-19 status, age in years and sex were almost always included in the sample metadata. Where available, HLA class I and class II types were obtained from metadata supplied by the sample provider rather than from assay-based typing.

General findings and caveats noted by the study authors: Clinical and demographic metadata were provided uncurated, with the amount varying by source and participant.

Details on this clone: Its antigen remains unidentified. Base-call qualities are not available, and no considerably larger clone is one nucleotide away. Distinct nucleotide sequences in the sample also encode this CDR3.

TCRbeta CDR3 regions were amplified from genomic DNA by means of the immunoSEQ Assay, a bias-controlled multiplex PCR. As for how the authors treated the data: Nucleated cell counts per sample were estimated from amplification of reference gene primers within the assay. To quantify the absolute abundance of each unique TCRbeta CDR3 rearrangement, sequence reads were collapsed and filtered. For each sample, productive Simpson clonality was calculated as the square root of Simpson's diversity index over productive rearrangements. TCRdb retrieved this table from immuneACCESS and kept in-frame rearrangements only. Not all clones are present; in checked studies, unresolved V genes account for under half, and no reason is known for the remainder. That table furnishes V, J and clone size, whereas the DNA furnished D and trimming. For this sample there are over 100,000 clones; 80% to 90% appear just once. 15% of the sample is held by the ten biggest clonotypes.

Reading the germline V gene (reference sequence) gives CDR1 SEHNR and CDR2 FQNEAQ. There are 12 amino acids in the CDR3, from cysteine to phenylalanine inclusive. CDR3 DNA only is kept here, 36 bases in frame from base 1. V sheds 5 bases and J sheds 3 bases, leaving 8 bases between their ends. The collaborating institutions used their own protocols to collect whole blood in K2EDTA tubes. Collaborator samples were shipped for TCRbeta analysis as frozen whole blood, isolated PBMCs, or DNA extracted from either sample type. The sequence was collected from a man aged 45-65 years with acute or convalescent COVID-19. Material for sequencing was peripheral blood. This sequence uses TRBV7-9 and TRBJ2-7; the D segment cannot be called with confidence. Here is the DNA: TGTGCCAGCAGCCTCGGAGTCTACGAGCAGTACTTC. This translates into CASSLGVYEQYF.